This TCR beta chain was obtained from a study of spatial heterogeneity in lung cancer. Time point indicated: sample taken at primary tumor resection. Germline V gene sequence: CDR1 MNHEY, CDR2 SVGAGI. This CDR3 is 13 amino acids long. V dropped 2 bases and J dropped 1 base, with 3 bases sitting between them. This clonotype was recorded a few times. Its antigen is not identified. A read error may be the cause here, since a much bigger clone is one base away. MiXCR was run by TCRdb on the 5' RACE reads, yielding one entry per CDR3 protein. The table lists some 6,900 distinct CDR3 sequences, over 12% of them singletons. General study points: The study found that expanded intratumoral alpha and beta TCR counts tracked tumor mutation counts.

V and J are TRBV6-5 and TRBJ2-1; D remains ambiguous. This TCR was sampled from a male donor with early-stage non-small cell lung cancer. The sequencing used lung tumor tissue, collected at surgery. CDR3: CASSYRSYNEQFF. In DNA form, the CDR3 reads TGTGCCAGCAGTTACAGGTCCTACAATGAGCAGTTCTTC.